Listed here are 27 T cell receptor beta chains from one sample, sequenced in a study of T cells after yellow fever vaccination. MiXCR, applied by TCRdb to the 5' RACE reads, yields one record per CDR3 protein. The sample yields some 22,000 distinct CDR3 sequences, around 5.2% seen once. The sequencing here drew on PBMCs, either bulk or a sorted T-cell subset (CD4+, CD8+, memory, or dextramer-sorted; not recorded which), taken roughly seven weeks after the first yellow fever vaccination. The receptors come from a young man who received the YFV17D yellow fever vaccine.

This clonotype was counted ten times or more. The chain has TRBV19 and TRBJ2-6, with D unclear. This CDR3 has 17 amino acids. Trimming stripped 9 bases from V and 0 bases from J, with 18 bases between. Germline-derived CDR1 and CDR2 are LNHDA and SQIVND (reference sequence). The CDR3 is CASQLRPTVSGANVLTF. Here the CDR3 DNA reads TGTGCCAGCCAGTTACGGCCTACCGTCTCTGGGGCCAACGTCCTGACTTTC.

This clonotype appeared many times. V gene TRBV28 combines with J gene TRBJ2-2; maybe TRBD2 (6 bases). V lost 8 bases and J 6 bases, leaving 10 bases between the germline ends. Germline values: CDR1 MDHEN, CDR2 SYDVKM. The CDR3 runs 12 residues. In DNA, the CDR3 is TGTGCCAGCGGAGGGGAGCCCGGGGAGCTGTTTTTT. It specifies CASGGEPGELFF.

This clonotype has at least ten counts. V and J are TRBV27 and TRBJ2-1; TRBD1 is a possible D gene (6 bases). V was shortened by 5 bases and J by 4 bases, with 12 bases between the two germline ends. Germline V gene lookup returns CDR1 MNHEY and CDR2 SMNVEV (reference sequence). This CDR3 contains 14 residues. Written as DNA, the CDR3 is TGTGCCAGCAGTATCGGACAGAGGTACAATGAGCAGTTCTTC. It encodes CASSIGQRYNEQFF.

This clonotype was recorded at least ten times. The chain links TRBV5-6 to TRBJ2-7; D call uncertain. The length of the CDR3 is 17 residues. In germline, CDR1 is SGHDT, CDR2 YYEEEE. V was trimmed by 2 bases and J by 3 bases, leaving 21 bases between them. As DNA, the CDR3 is TGTGCCAGCAGCTTTTTTACGTTGACACCGATGGGCTACGAGCAGTACGTC. Its translation is CASSFFTLTPMGYEQYV.

This clonotype has at least ten counts. The chain recombines TRBV5-4 with TRBJ2-3; 8 bases line up with TRBD2. CDR3 length equals 16 residues. J lost 7 bases, V lost 4 bases, and 14 bases had no gene match. Germline CDR1 is SGHNT and CDR2 is YYREEE (reference sequence). For the CDR3, the DNA is TGTGCCAGCAGCCTGCCCGGGACTAGATATGTGCATACGCAGTATTTT. This sequence encodes CASSLPGTRYVHTQYF.

This clonotype turned up a few times. This rearrangement joins TRBV20-1 to TRBJ2-5; D might be TRBD1 (6 bases). The CDR3 is 15 residues long. V dropped 1 base and J dropped 5 bases, with 17 bases sitting between them. Germline V gene lookup returns CDR1 DFQATT and CDR2 SNEGSKA (reference sequence). The CDR3 reads CSARVADRLSETQYF. CDR3 bases: TGCAGTGCTAGAGTCGCGGACAGACTAAGCGAGACCCAGTACTTC.

The table lists this clonotype with many counts. The chain has TRBV4-3 and TRBJ2-7, with 7 bases aligning to TRBD2. V shed 1 base, J shed 6 bases, and the junction held 3 bases outside the gene matches. Per the germline V gene, CDR1 is LGHNA and CDR2 is YSLEER. The CDR3 is 13 amino acids. The CDR3 sequence is CASSQGPGGEQYF. The CDR3 coding sequence is TGCGCCAGCAGCCAAGGTCCGGGGGGCGAGCAGTACTTC.

This clonotype was seen repeatedly, ten times or more. This chain links TRBV5-1 with TRBJ2-5, with a possible D match to TRBD2 (6 bases). V was shortened by 1 base and J by 5 bases, with 15 bases between the two germline ends. The CDR3 consists of 15 residues. CDR1 is SGHRS, CDR2 YFSETQ, per germline. The CDR3, as DNA: TGCGCCAGCAGCTTGTTGTCTAGCGCTCTCGAGACCCAGTACTTC. This translates into CASSLLSSALETQYF.

The table lists this clonotype with many counts. The rearrangement joins TRBV5-1 to TRBJ2-7; D unresolved. CDR3 length: 14 amino acids. Trimming pared 0 bases from V and 5 bases from J, leaving 12 bases between. Germline V gene data show CDR1 as SGHRS and CDR2 as YFSETQ. The DNA for the CDR3 is TGCGCCAGCAGCTTGGAGGCTCCTTCAAACGAGCAGTACTTC. It yields the protein CASSLEAPSNEQYF.

This clonotype appeared many times. The DNA of the CDR3 is TGCAGTGCTAGAGACCGGAAGGGCCCAGGAGACACCATATATTTT. Its protein product is CSARDRKGPGDTIYF. The rearrangement links TRBV20-1 to TRBJ1-3; no clear D gene. From germline, CDR1 is DFQATT and CDR2 SNEGSKA (reference sequence). The germline V and J ends were trimmed by 0 bases and 8 bases, with 17 bases remaining between them. The CDR3 has 15 residues.

The sample holds many counts of this clonotype. The gene calls are TRBV6-1 and TRBJ1-1; D is perhaps TRBD1 (6 bases). Germline CDR1 is MNHNS and CDR2 is SASEGT. This CDR3 is 15 amino acids long. V was shortened by 7 bases and J by 3 bases, with 18 bases between the two germline ends. The CDR3, as DNA: TGTGCCAGCACCCCAAGACCCACAGGGCACACTGAAGCTTTCTTT. Amino acid sequence: CASTPRPTGHTEAFF.

This clonotype was picked up many times. The CDR3 region is CASSLDRRNTQYF. For the CDR3, the DNA is TGTGCCAGCAGCTTAGATCGGCGAAATACGCAGTATTTT. This chain joins TRBV11-2 and TRBJ2-3; D ambiguous. V was pared by 0 bases and J by 7 bases, with 8 bases between. The germline V gene encodes CDR1 SGHAT and CDR2 FQNNGV. There are 13 residues in the CDR3.

This clonotype was counted a few times. This rearrangement joins TRBV5-4 to TRBJ2-7; 12 bases match TRBD2. J lost 7 bases, V lost 3 bases, and 5 bases had no gene match. Germline CDR1 is SGHNT and CDR2 is YYREEE (reference sequence). The CDR3 spans 14 residues. CDR3 in DNA: TGTGCCAGCAGCTACCTGGGACTAGCGGGTGAGCAGTACGTC. Translated, it gives CASSYLGLAGEQYV.

This clonotype occurred many times. The chain joins TRBV20-1 to TRBJ2-5, with no clear D. The CDR3 consists of 11 residues. Looked up from germline, CDR1 is DFQATT and CDR2 is SNEGSKA (reference sequence). The CDR3 protein is CSLLRGETQYF. In DNA, the CDR3 is TGCAGCCTCCTCCGTGGGGAGACCCAGTACTTC.

This clonotype was detected ten times or more. The chain is built from TRBV3-1 and TRBJ2-3; 12 positions agree with TRBD2. V gave up 2 bases and J gave up 0 bases; unmatched junction bases: 6. In germline, CDR1 is LGHDT, CDR2 YNNKEL (reference sequence). CDR3 length: 18 residues. CDR3: CASSQFRLAGESTDTQYF. In DNA, the CDR3 is TGTGCCAGCAGCCAATTCCGACTAGCGGGGGAGAGCACAGATACGCAGTATTTT.

This clonotype was observed many times. The gene calls are TRBV6-2 or TRBV6-3 and TRBJ2-2, with D possibly being TRBD2 (6 bases). Trimming took off 8 bases at V and 7 bases at J, with 17 bases between the two ends. The V gene's germline CDR1 is MNHEY and CDR2 SVGEGT. The CDR3 has 14 residues. CDR3 residues: CASQSGGWRGELFF. The CDR3 DNA reads TGTGCCAGCCAATCTGGAGGGTGGCGCGGGGAGCTGTTTTTT.

This clonotype was seen at least ten times. The chain joins TRBV19 to TRBJ2-3, with a possible D match to TRBD2 (6 bases). The CDR3 covers 14 residues. V shed 6 bases and J shed 2 bases, with 12 bases lying between them. Looked up from germline, CDR1 is LNHDA and CDR2 is SQIVND (reference sequence). In DNA form, the CDR3 reads TGTGCCAGTAGAAGGCGGGGATACACAGATACGCAGTATTTT. Protein: CASRRRGYTDTQYF.

The sample holds many counts of this clonotype. This chain connects TRBV5-4 to TRBJ1-4; D gene ambiguous. Trimming took 4 bases from V and 8 from J, leaving 18 bases between them. Per germline, CDR1 SGHNT and CDR2 YYREEE (reference sequence). The length of the CDR3 is 15 residues. Here the CDR3 DNA reads TGTGCCAGCAGCCAAACGTCGGCAGTAGGAGAAAAACTGTTTTTT. Residues: CASSQTSAVGEKLFF.

This clonotype was observed at least ten times. The chain is built from TRBV28 and TRBJ2-7, with D uncertain. The CDR3 consists of 15 residues. Trimming stripped 4 bases from V and 6 bases from J, with 19 bases between. Germline CDR1 MDHEN, CDR2 SYDVKM. This CDR3 reads CASSSSSPRGSEQYV. The CDR3 nucleotides read TGTGCCAGCAGTTCCTCAAGCCCGCGTGGAAGCGAGCAGTACGTC.

This clonotype rates as medium-sized. The V and J genes are TRBV4-3 and TRBJ1-2; TRBD1 might be the D (6 bases). The CDR3 consists of 16 residues. Trimming removed 0 bases at V and 4 bases at J, with 15 bases between. The germline V gene has CDR1 LGHNA and CDR2 YSLEER. CDR3 sequence: CASSQDYGGGGYGYTF. The CDR3 bases are TGCGCCAGCAGCCAAGATTACGGGGGCGGAGGCTATGGCTACACCTTC.

This clonotype appeared many times. The chain uses TRBV12-3 or TRBV12-4 and TRBJ2-5, with D tentatively TRBD2 (6 bases). Trimming cost V 6 bases and J 5 bases, with 13 bases left between them. The CDR3 loop spans 13 amino acids. CDR3 nucleotide sequence: TGTGCCAGCAGCAAGACGGGAGAGGAGACCCAGTACTTC. Encoded protein: CASSKTGEETQYF.

This clonotype was seen repeatedly, ten times or more. J is TRBJ2-7 and V is TRBV20-1; either TRBD1 or TRBD2 may supply D (5 bases each). Germline CDR1 is DFQATT and CDR2 is SNEGSKA (reference sequence). This CDR3 contains 12 residues. V lost 5 bases, J lost 4 bases, and 12 bases lay in between. This CDR3 is CSAFPRGYEQYF. Here the CDR3 DNA reads TGCAGTGCTTTCCCGAGGGGTTACGAGCAGTACTTC.

This clonotype has at least ten counts. The chain carries TRBV7-2 and TRBJ2-1, with TRBD2 identical over 10 bases. The CDR3 extends over 16 amino acids. CDR1 is SGHTA, CDR2 FQGNSA, per germline. V shed 4 bases, J shed 4 bases, and the junction held 7 bases outside the gene matches. CDR3 residues: CASSSAGLAVYNEQFF. CDR3 nucleotides: TGTGCCAGCAGCTCGGCCGGACTAGCGGTATACAATGAGCAGTTCTTC.

This clonotype was counted at least ten times. V usage is TRBV3-1 and J usage is TRBJ2-1, with 9 bases lining up with TRBD2. Per germline, CDR1 LGHDT and CDR2 YNNKEL (reference sequence). This CDR3 is built from 13 residues. The V gene end was trimmed by 11 bases and the J gene end by 0 bases; junction bases not matched to a gene: 2. The CDR3: CAAGGSSYNEQFF. The CDR3 DNA follows: TGTGCCGCGGGGGGGAGCTCCTACAATGAGCAGTTCTTC.

By share, this clonotype ranks as medium-sized. V is TRBV4-3 and J is TRBJ2-6; the D gene is possibly TRBD2 (5 bases). Germline CDR1 is LGHNA and CDR2 is YSLEER. The V end lost 0 bases, the J end lost 0 bases, and 6 bases lay between the germline ends. The CDR3 runs 16 residues. The CDR3 loop reads CASSQEGSSGANVLTF. The CDR3, as DNA: TGCGCCAGCAGCCAAGAAGGGAGCTCTGGGGCCAACGTCCTGACTTTC.

This clonotype was picked up many times. The chain uses TRBV5-1 and TRBJ2-3; either TRBD1 or TRBD2 may supply D (5 bases each). Germline V gene lookup returns CDR1 SGHRS and CDR2 YFSETQ. With 4 bases removed from V and 3 bases from J, the gap between germline ends came to 12 bases. This CDR3 is built from 14 residues. CDR3 nucleotide sequence: TGCGCCAGCAGCGTCGGGGCGGAAACAGATACGCAGTATTTT. Translating gives CASSVGAETDTQYF.

The sample holds many counts of this clonotype. The chain has TRBV7-9 and TRBJ2-1; 10 bases line up with TRBD2. Germline lookup yields CDR1 SEHNR and CDR2 FQNEAQ (reference sequence). V lost 3 bases, J lost 10 bases, and 6 bases stayed unmatched. CDR3 size: 14 residues. CDR3 sequence reads: CASSFGTSGDEQFF. CDR3 in DNA: TGTGCCAGCAGCTTTGGAACTAGCGGGGACGAGCAGTTCTTC.